These T cell receptor beta chains were read from a single sample in a study of shared T cell receptors in the human thymus. Clones were sequenced by immunoSEQ multiplex PCR, and TCRdb holds only the in-frame ones, with some missing. The sample has about 730,000 clones; 80% to 90% are singletons. The sample was also linked to a second study, of human thymus T cells.

The specimen sequenced was thymocytes. These receptors came from a girl less than two years old with a congenital heart defect. The CDR3 runs from the conserved cysteine through the conserved F or W. A D gene is named only where the DNA matches it firmly. The size entry is marked missing in some rows and otherwise reads once, few, many or a size class.

v_gene: TRBV4-3
abundance: NA
d_gene: NA
j_gene: TRBJ2-3
CDR3nt: TGCGCCAGCAGCCAAGAGGGGAGGCTGGGAGATACGCAGTATTTT
CDR3aa: CASSQEGRLGDTQYF

v_gene: TRBV7-9
abundance: NA
d_gene: TRBD2
j_gene: TRBJ2-7
CDR3nt: TGTGCCAGCAGCCACACTTTGTGGGCGGGGGGACCCTCCTACGAGCAGTACTTC
CDR3aa: CASSHTLWAGGPSYEQYF

v_gene: TRBV28
abundance: few
d_gene: TRBD1
j_gene: TRBJ2-6
CDR3nt: TGTGCCAGCAGTTTAGAGGACAGGGTAGATCCCCCTCTTCCTGGGGCCAACGTCCTGACTTTC
CDR3aa: CASSLEDRVDPPLPGANVLTF

v_gene: TRBV7-3
abundance: NA
d_gene: NA
j_gene: TRBJ2-2
CDR3nt: TGTGCCAGCAGCCCATCAAAATTCGGGACATCTAACACCGGGGAGCTGTTTTTT
CDR3aa: CASSPSKFGTSNTGELFF

v_gene: TRBV7-6
abundance: NA
d_gene: NA
j_gene: TRBJ2-5
CDR3nt: TGTGCCAGCAGGTATAGAGCCGGGTCGGAGGACCAAGAGACCCAGTACTTC
CDR3aa: CASRYRAGSEDQETQYF

v_gene: TRBV7-2
abundance: once
d_gene: NA
j_gene: TRBJ2-5
CDR3nt: TGTGCCAGCAGCTTAGAGTTGGCAGGGGATGTCCTCGAGACCCAGTACTTC
CDR3aa: CASSLELAGDVLETQYF

v_gene: TRBV12-5
abundance: NA
d_gene: TRBD1
j_gene: TRBJ1-1
CDR3nt: TGTGCTAGTGGTTACCTACCGAAAGGGGGCCCTAATCCTGAAGCTTTCTTT
CDR3aa: CASGYLPKGGPNPEAFF

v_gene: TRBV6-1
abundance: NA
d_gene: NA
j_gene: TRBJ2-7
CDR3nt: TGTGCCAGCAGGATGCCCAGGACCTACGAGCAGTACTTC
CDR3aa: CASRMPRTYEQYF

v_gene: TRBV5-4
abundance: NA
d_gene: TRBD1
j_gene: TRBJ2-7
CDR3nt: TGTGCCAGCAGCTTGAGAGGGGGCAACGAGCAGTACTTC
CDR3aa: CASSLRGGNEQYF

v_gene: TRBV4-3
abundance: NA
d_gene: NA
j_gene: TRBJ2-2
CDR3nt: TGCGCCAGCAGCCACCCCAGGGGCAAGAACACCGGGGAGCTGTTTTTT
CDR3aa: CASSHPRGKNTGELFF

v_gene: TRBV10-3
abundance: NA
d_gene: NA
j_gene: TRBJ1-2
CDR3nt: TGTGCCATCAGTGAGTCTGGCCAGCGGCTTGAACGGTATGGCTACACCTTC
CDR3aa: CAISESGQRLERYGYTF

v_gene: TRBV5-1
abundance: NA
d_gene: NA
j_gene: TRBJ2-5
CDR3nt: TGCGCCAGCAGCTCTCTCCTTGACTTC
CDR3aa: CASSSLLDF

v_gene: TRBV18
abundance: once
d_gene: TRBD1
j_gene: TRBJ2-5
CDR3nt: TGTGCCAGCTCACCACCGACAGGGGCGCAGGGGACCCAGTACTTC
CDR3aa: CASSPPTGAQGTQYF

v_gene: TRBV28
abundance: NA
d_gene: TRBD1
j_gene: TRBJ2-1
CDR3nt: TGTGCCAGCAGGCATAGCCGCGGACAGGGTGCCTTCAATGAGCAGTTCTTC
CDR3aa: CASRHSRGQGAFNEQFF

v_gene: TRBV18
abundance: NA
d_gene: NA
j_gene: TRBJ2-3
CDR3nt: TGTGCCAGCTCACCTAGCACACACACAGATACGCAGTATTTT
CDR3aa: CASSPSTHTDTQYF

v_gene: TRBV4-2
abundance: NA
d_gene: TRBD2
j_gene: TRBJ2-3
CDR3nt: TGTGCCAGCAGCCACATCCGTTGGCTAGCGGGGAACACAGATACGCAGTATTTT
CDR3aa: CASSHIRWLAGNTDTQYF

v_gene: TRBV27
abundance: NA
d_gene: NA
j_gene: TRBJ1-2
CDR3nt: TGTGCCAGCAGTCCAGCGTTGGGGGGTGGCTACACCTTC
CDR3aa: CASSPALGGGYTF

v_gene: TRBV5-1
abundance: NA
d_gene: TRBD1
j_gene: TRBJ2-3
CDR3nt: TGCGCCAGCAGCTTGGATAAAGGGCCGGGACAGCCAACCGCATATACGCAGTATTTT
CDR3aa: CASSLDKGPGQPTAYTQYF

v_gene: TRBV4-1
abundance: NA
d_gene: NA
j_gene: TRBJ2-4
CDR3nt: TGCGCCAGCAGCCAAGCGATGCTAGCGACTAGAAACATTCAGTACTTC
CDR3aa: CASSQAMLATRNIQYF

v_gene: TRBV2
abundance: NA
d_gene: NA
j_gene: TRBJ2-7
CDR3nt: TGTGCCAGCAGTGAAGCCTCGGGGGATAGCGTCTACGAGCAGTACTTC
CDR3aa: CASSEASGDSVYEQYF

v_gene: TRBV19
abundance: NA
d_gene: NA
j_gene: TRBJ1-5
CDR3nt: TGTGCCAGTAAGTCTACGTGGGGAGGGTATCGTCAGCCCCAGCATTTT
CDR3aa: CASKSTWGGYRQPQHF

v_gene: TRBV15
abundance: NA
d_gene: NA
j_gene: TRBJ2-1
CDR3nt: TGTGCCACCAGCAGATCCTCCAGGGGTGGAAACTACAATGAGCAGTTCTTC
CDR3aa: CATSRSSRGGNYNEQFF

v_gene: TRBV6-6
abundance: NA
d_gene: NA
j_gene: TRBJ1-1
CDR3nt: TGTGCCAGCAGGCCTACAAACAGGGAATCGGGCACTGAAGCTTTCTTT
CDR3aa: CASRPTNRESGTEAFF

v_gene: TRBV19
abundance: once
d_gene: TRBD1
j_gene: TRBJ2-5
CDR3nt: TGTGCCAGTAGTGACGGACAGGGGGCTATTGGGACCCAGTACTTC
CDR3aa: CASSDGQGAIGTQYF

v_gene: TRBV10-2
abundance: few
d_gene: NA
j_gene: TRBJ1-1
CDR3nt: TGCGCCAGCAGTGGGGCAGGCCCCTTCACTGAAGCTTTCTTT
CDR3aa: CASSGAGPFTEAFF

v_gene: TRBV27
abundance: NA
d_gene: TRBD2
j_gene: TRBJ2-7
CDR3nt: TGTGCCAGCAGGCCTCGGGAGGGGGACATGTACGAGCAGTACTTC
CDR3aa: CASRPREGDMYEQYF

v_gene: TRBV5-4
abundance: NA
d_gene: NA
j_gene: TRBJ2-7
CDR3nt: TGTGCCAGCAGCAACGGTGGAGGGAGGTCCTACGAGCAGTACTTC
CDR3aa: CASSNGGGRSYEQYF

v_gene: TRBV5-1
abundance: NA
d_gene: TRBD1
j_gene: TRBJ2-1
CDR3nt: TGCGCCAGCAGCTTGAATAGGGACAGCCCTTACAATGAGCAGTTCTTC
CDR3aa: CASSLNRDSPYNEQFF

v_gene: TRBV9
abundance: NA
d_gene: TRBD2
j_gene: TRBJ2-3
CDR3nt: TGTGCCAGCAGCGGACTAGCGGGTCGCCCAGATACGCAGTATTTT
CDR3aa: CASSGLAGRPDTQYF

v_gene: TRBV7-3
abundance: NA
d_gene: NA
j_gene: TRBJ2-3
CDR3nt: TGTGCCAGCAGCTTAGGCGGGGCAGATACGCAGTATTTT
CDR3aa: CASSLGGADTQYF

v_gene: TRBV4-1
abundance: NA
d_gene: TRBD2
j_gene: TRBJ2-7
CDR3nt: TGCGCCAGCAGCCAAGAGATCTGTAGCGGGGGGGCGATAGTAATTTACGAGCAGTACTTC
CDR3aa: CASSQEICSGGAIVIYEQYF

v_gene: TRBV5-6
abundance: NA
d_gene: TRBD1
j_gene: TRBJ2-7
CDR3nt: TGTGCCAGCAGCTACGGACAGGGAATCTGGGTACCGTACTTC
CDR3aa: CASSYGQGIWVPYF